What follows describes a single T cell receptor beta chain. This clonotype is classified as large (0.1 to 1%). This receptor's antigen is unknown. The input lacks base qualities; no much larger clone sits a single base away. This sample is drawn from a study of T cell repertoires in aging, cancer and after chemotherapy (dated by TCRdb to 2018 to 2020). Context from the whole study: Donors were distributed across six age groups ranging from 30 or younger to 70 or older, with at least three individuals included per group. In the hematological group, paired pre- and post-chemotherapy samples were obtained from chronic lymphocytic leukemia patients treated with fludarabine- or bendamustine-based regimens. In total, the full dataset held about 9.5 million TCR reads. To examine immunoaging and T cell reconstitution after chemotherapy, the study profiled TCR beta repertoires in peripheral blood from healthy donors and cancer patients. The cohort comprised around 220 cancer patients, roughly 90 with hematological and approximately 120 with solid cancers, plus 95 healthy donors as a reference group.

TCR beta rearrangements were amplified from genomic DNA extracted from peripheral blood rather than from sorted cells or RNA. CDR1 KGHSH and CDR2 LQKENI are derived from the germline V gene. The CDR3, cysteine through phenylalanine, is 15 amino acids long. The DNA shown is the 45-base CDR3, in frame from base 1. Trimming accounts for 1 base at V and 3 bases at J, while the number of junction bases matched to no gene is 1. Rearranged TRB sequences spanning V, D and J segments were amplified by multiplex touch-down PCR using a mixed TRB-A/B primer pool. Two consecutive PCR reactions with Phusion HS II polymerase added Illumina adapters and sample indices to the amplicons. After gel purification with the NucleoSpin Gel and PCR Clean-up kit, the amplicons were checked using Qubit and an Agilent 2100 Bioanalyzer. Sequencing of libraries was carried out on an Illumina MiSeq in 600-cycle, single-indexed, paired-end runs. In the paper's pipeline: MiXCR versions 2.12 and 3.0.5 were used to process the TRB sequences. Each unique CDR3 nucleotide sequence counted as one clone, and only productive sequences with at least two reads were retained. Shannon diversity, evenness, clonality (one minus evenness), and alpha-parameterized diversity profiles from alpha 0 to 5 were included as repertoire metrics. The IGoR algorithm was used to calculate generation probabilities for clones in the paired samples taken before and after chemotherapy. In-frame beta chains were kept once TCRdb had trimmed the public reads at Q25 with fastp and called clones with MiXCR. Every entry covers one CDR3 protein and lists the most common genes and DNA from its rows. The V and J calls follow TCRdb's processing rather than the paper's. For this sample there are some 840 distinct CDR3 sequences; around 22% appear just once. The top ten hold roughly 39% of the sample.

On the study overall, not on this receptor specifically: According to the authors, the repertoire data do not permit conclusions about immunological memory after chemotherapy. In both cancer cohorts, the median generation probability rose over the chemotherapy interval, which suggests that the repertoire was reconstituted through rebound thymic output. Declining TCR diversity with age in healthy donors was mainly explained by loss of richness; in cancer patients, loss of evenness also contributed. Compared with age-matched healthy donors, untreated patients with either hematological or solid cancers had significantly lower TCR diversity in the blood along with higher clonality. Hematological cancer patients had lymphoid organ infiltration, which may itself impair thymic emigration or peripheral T cell expansion.

Sequences were obtained from blood. The receptor was derived from a human donor with a blood cancer. In this chain, TRBV18 is recombined with TRBJ2-2, with 8 central nucleotides matching TRBD2. The nucleotide sequence reads TGTGCCAGCTCACCACGAGCGGGGGACACCGGGGAGCTGTTTTTT. Its amino acids are CASSPRAGDTGELFF. With the rest looked up from the reference TRBV18 and TRBJ2-2 genes rather than sequenced, the full variable domain is NAGVMQNPRHLVRRRGQEARLRCSPMKGHSHVYWYRQLPEEGLKFMVYLQKENIIDESGMPKERFSAEFPKEGPSILRIQQVVRGDSAAYFCASSPRAGDTGELFFGEGSRLTVL.